The 13 T cell receptor beta chains below come from one sample, sequenced in a study of technical replicates of blood from a few donors (dated by TCRdb to about 2017). The library was prepared using the immunoSEQ multiplex PCR assay. The clones in this table, taken by TCRdb from immuneACCESS, are in-frame only. Not every clone is retained; where verified, under half of the shortfall comes from an unresolved V gene, and the cause of the rest is unknown. The sample profile shows tens of thousands of clones; roughly 89% of them were found once. The top ten constitute about 5.5% of the sample. The sample was PBMCs. All receptors come from a human donor in good health. Some clones in this sample may be carry-over from other donors' samples.

The rearrangement links TRBV7-2 to TRBJ1-3; D possibly corresponds to TRBD1 (5 bases). The CDR3 extends over 13 amino acids. Trimming took 4 bases from V and 3 from J, leaving 7 bases between them. The V gene's germline CDR1 is SGHTA and CDR2 FQGNSA. CDR3 loop: CASSSGGGNTIYF. The CDR3 DNA reads as TGTGCCAGCAGCTCCGGGGGTGGAAACACCATATATTTT.

The chain couples TRBV7-2 to TRBJ2-1; no reliable D call. Germline V gene lookup returns CDR1 SGHTA and CDR2 FQGNSA. The CDR3 totals 14 residues. V lost 5 bases, J lost 3 bases, and 11 bases lay in between. The CDR3 protein is CASSPRVVYNEQFF. In DNA form, the CDR3 reads TGTGCCAGCAGCCCCCGGGTGGTCTACAATGAGCAGTTCTTC.

The CDR3 is CASSQDRGFSYNEQFF. For the CDR3, the DNA is TGCGCCAGCAGCCAAGATAGGGGTTTCTCCTACAATGAGCAGTTCTTC. The J gene is TRBJ2-1, the V gene TRBV4-3; possibly TRBD1 for D (5 bases). In germline, CDR1 is LGHNA, CDR2 YSLEER. The V end lost 0 bases, the J end lost 0 bases, and 9 bases lay between the germline ends. This CDR3 spans 16 amino acids.

The chain is built from TRBV19 and TRBJ1-1; TRBD1 agrees at 8 bases. Germline loops: CDR1 LNHDA, CDR2 SQIVND (reference sequence). V gave up 5 bases and J gave up 0 bases; unmatched junction bases: 14. The CDR3 loop spans 18 amino acids. The DNA of the CDR3 is TGTGCCAGTAGTGAAGACGGCAGGGGGCTTTCTCTGAACACTGAAGCTTTCTTT. It yields the protein CASSEDGRGLSLNTEAFF.

The V and J genes are TRBV2 and TRBJ2-2; 7 nucleotides match TRBD2. Germline V lookup: CDR1 SNHLY, CDR2 FYNNEI. The CDR3 is made up of 14 amino acids. The J segment lost 4 bases and the V segment lost 4 bases, leaving 3 bases of the junction unmatched. CDR3: CASSGGGITGELFF. CDR3 in DNA: TGTGCCAGCAGTGGGGGGGGGATCACCGGGGAGCTGTTTTTT.

The genes are TRBV4-3 and TRBJ2-1, with D maybe TRBD2 (6 bases). The CDR3 contains 19 residues. V lost 0 bases and J lost 4, with 22 bases in between. The germline V gene has CDR1 LGHNA and CDR2 YSLEER. The CDR3, as DNA: TGCGCCAGCAGCCAAGAGCCCAGCCTCCGGAGCGGGTTTTACAATGAGCAGTTCTTC. Protein: CASSQEPSLRSGFYNEQFF.

V and J are TRBV2 and TRBJ1-2, with 8 nucleotides matching TRBD1. Germline lookup yields CDR1 SNHLY and CDR2 FYNNEI. This CDR3 is built from 14 residues. Trimming took 6 bases from V and 6 from J; bases not matched to a gene: 9. CDR3 amino acids: CASRKDRDPHGYTF. The CDR3 DNA follows: TGTGCCAGCAGAAAGGACAGGGACCCCCATGGCTACACCTTC.

The rearrangement uses TRBV5-4 and TRBJ2-7; weak D call: TRBD2 (5 bases). This CDR3 has 14 amino acids. Trimming left V 4 bases short and J 3 bases short, with 14 bases between. Germline CDR1 SGHNT, CDR2 YYREEE (reference sequence). CDR3 sequence: CASSDGELNYEQYF. In DNA, the CDR3 is TGTGCCAGCAGCGACGGGGAGTTGAACTACGAGCAGTACTTC.

The V and J genes are TRBV18 and TRBJ1-5, with D unresolved. The CDR3 runs 13 residues. The germline CDR1 and CDR2 sequences are KGHSH and LQKENI. The V gene lost 4 bases and the J gene lost 5 bases, with 9 bases spanning the gap. CDR3: CASSLGMDQPQHF. CDR3 bases: TGTGCCAGCTCACTCGGGATGGATCAGCCCCAGCATTTT.

This clone appeared a single time. This rearrangement joins TRBV12-5 to TRBJ2-7; 8 positions agree with TRBD1. The CDR3 is made up of 13 amino acids. The ends lost 6 bases at V and 5 bases at J; junction bases unmatched: 6. The germline V gene encodes CDR1 LGHNT and CDR2 FRNRAP. As DNA, the CDR3 is TGTGCTAGTGGACGCTCAGGGGGCGACGAGCAGTACTTC. As protein: CASGRSGGDEQYF. Full variable domain (remainder filled in from reference TRBV12-5 and TRBJ2-7): DARVTQTPRHKVTEMGQEVTMRCQPILGHNTVFWYRQTMMQGLELLAYFRNRAPLDDSGMPKDRFSAEMPDATLATLKIQPSEPRDSAVYFCASGRSGGDEQYFGPGTRLTVT.

The chain joins TRBV30 to TRBJ1-5; no firm D call. CDR1 and CDR2 (germline): GTSNPN, SVGIG (reference sequence). This CDR3 has 13 residues. The V end lost 0 bases, the J end lost 2 bases, and 5 bases lay between the germline ends. CDR3 sequence (DNA): TGTGCCTGGAGTGTACGAGGCAATCAGCCCCAGCATTTT. This gives the protein CAWSVRGNQPQHF.

The gene calls are TRBV4-3 and TRBJ1-1; the D is unclear. Germline CDR1 is LGHNA and CDR2 is YSLEER. V gave up 0 bases and J gave up 2 bases, with 4 bases separating them. The CDR3 totals 13 residues. Here the CDR3 DNA reads TGCGCCAGCAGCCAAGATCTCAACACTGAAGCTTTCTTT. It specifies CASSQDLNTEAFF.

This sequence joins TRBV30 and TRBJ2-3, with 8 bases matching TRBD1. With V trimmed by 4 bases and J by 7 bases, 7 bases remained unmatched. Germline V CDR1 and CDR2: GTSNPN, SVGIG (reference sequence). This CDR3 comprises 13 residues. CDR3 nucleotides: TGTGCCTGGACTGGACAGGGTGGAAATACGCAGTATTTT. It specifies CAWTGQGGNTQYF.